The 8 T cell receptor beta chains reported below all come from one sample, sequenced in a study of shared clonotypes between healthy human individuals. Clones were read by immunoSEQ multiplex PCR, and TCRdb kept only the in-frame ones, dropping some. In the table there are about 2 million clones, roughly 95% of which are singletons. CD45RO-negative CD8 cells positively selected for CCR7 made up the naive population, which excluded terminally differentiated effector memory CD45RA+ cells. Source material: naive CD8+ T cells sorted from blood. The source of these receptors is a man between 18 and 29 years old in good health.

The chain employs TRBV6-6 and TRBJ2-7, with D maybe TRBD2 (5 bases). Germline CDR1 reads MNHNY; CDR2 reads SVGAGI (reference sequence). CDR3 size: 14 residues. Trimming removed 2 bases from V and 5 bases from J, with 13 bases in between. In DNA, the CDR3 is TGTGCCAGCAGTTACCGGGATCTGGGAAACGAGCAGTACTTC. Encoded protein: CASSYRDLGNEQYF.

This chain connects TRBV11-1 to TRBJ2-7; 9 positions agree with TRBD2. Germline values: CDR1 SGHAT, CDR2 FQDESV (reference sequence). CDR3 length equals 14 residues. The J segment lost 3 bases and the V segment lost 3 bases, leaving 3 bases of the junction unmatched. CDR3 loop: CASSFYSGGYEQYF. The CDR3 coding sequence is TGTGCCAGCAGCTTCTATAGCGGGGGCTACGAGCAGTACTTC.

V and J are TRBV5-1 and TRBJ2-7; no definite D call. Trimming stripped 1 base from V and 0 bases from J, with 8 bases between. The germline gives CDR1 SGHRS, CDR2 YFSETQ. The CDR3 spans 14 residues. In nucleotides, the CDR3 is TGCGCCAGCAGCTTGAGCCTTAGCTCCTACGAGCAGTACTTC. Its protein product is CASSLSLSSYEQYF.

This chain uses TRBV28 with TRBJ2-4; no clear D. The CDR3 contains 16 residues. The germline CDR1 and CDR2 sequences are MDHEN and SYDVKM. V lost 1 base and J 0 bases, leaving 10 bases between the germline ends. In nucleotides, the CDR3 is TGTGCCAGCAGTTTATACTCAAGCGCAGCCAAAAACATTCAGTACTTC. Protein product: CASSLYSSAAKNIQYF.

The gene calls are TRBV6-5 and TRBJ2-3, with 8 positions matching TRBD2. CDR3 size: 14 residues. V lost 6 bases and J lost 6; bases outside the gene matches: 8. Germline V gene lookup returns CDR1 MNHEY and CDR2 SVGAGI. Here the CDR3 DNA reads TGTGCCAGCAGATTTCGGGAGGGATCGGATACGCAGTATTTT. It yields the protein CASRFREGSDTQYF.

The chain recombines TRBV5-5 with TRBJ1-2; D may be TRBD1 (5 bases). The CDR3 totals 13 residues. Trimming cost V 4 bases and J 0 bases, with 7 bases left between them. Germline V gene data show CDR1 as SGHKS and CDR2 as YYEKEE (reference sequence). The CDR3 sequence: CASSPTANYGYTF. Here the CDR3 DNA reads TGTGCCAGCAGCCCGACAGCTAACTATGGCTACACCTTC.

The chain joins TRBV2 to TRBJ2-1; D perhaps matches TRBD1 (6 bases). The CDR3 is made up of 14 amino acids. Per the germline V gene, CDR1 is SNHLY and CDR2 is FYNNEI. Trimming shortened V by 7 bases and J by 0 bases, and 10 bases separated the two germline ends. CDR3 protein: CASMAQGSYNEQFF. In DNA, the CDR3 is TGTGCCAGCATGGCACAGGGCTCCTACAATGAGCAGTTCTTC.

V and J are TRBV9 and TRBJ1-1; 7 nucleotides align to TRBD1. The germline V gene has CDR1 SGDLS and CDR2 YYNGEE. The CDR3 has 16 residues. V was clipped by 3 bases and J by 0 bases; unmatched bases: 8. The DNA for the CDR3 is TGTGCCAGCAGCGAGGGGGCGGCAAGTATGAACACTGAAGCTTTCTTT. Translated: CASSEGAASMNTEAFF.